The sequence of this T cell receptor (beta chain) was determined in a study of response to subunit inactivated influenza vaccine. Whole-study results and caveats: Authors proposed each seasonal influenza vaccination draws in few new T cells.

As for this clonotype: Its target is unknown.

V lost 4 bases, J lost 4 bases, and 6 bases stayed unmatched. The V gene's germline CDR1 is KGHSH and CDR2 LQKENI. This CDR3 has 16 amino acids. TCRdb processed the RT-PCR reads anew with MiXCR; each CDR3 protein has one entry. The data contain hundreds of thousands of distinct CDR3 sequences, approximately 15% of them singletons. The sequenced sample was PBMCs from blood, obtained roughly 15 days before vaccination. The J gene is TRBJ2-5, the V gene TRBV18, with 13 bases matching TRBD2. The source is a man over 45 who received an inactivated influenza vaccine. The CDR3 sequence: CASSLRTSGRRETQYF. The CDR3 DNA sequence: TGTGCCAGCTCACTCCGGACTAGCGGGAGACGAGAGACCCAGTACTTC.